These T cell receptor beta chains were read from a single sample in a study of cytomegalovirus exposure and HLA in healthy donors. TCRdb keeps only in-frame clones here, not all; method: immunoSEQ multiplex PCR. The repertoire holds 180,000 or so clones, 70% to 80% seen once, with about 0.8% in the top ten. The sequencing sample was made of PBMCs. The receptors come from a female donor in good health and CMV-seronegative. The CDR3 runs from the conserved cysteine through the conserved F or W. A D gene is named only where the DNA matches it firmly. Rows give clone size only sometimes, using once, few, many, or a class for an expanded clone.

d_gene	v_gene	j_gene	len	abundance	CDR3nt	CDR3aa
TRBD2	TRBV7-2	TRBJ2-7	17	NA	TGTGCCAGCAGCCTCTCCTCGACTAGCGGGTTTTCCTACGAGCAGTACTTC	CASSLSSTSGFSYEQYF
NA	TRBV4-1	TRBJ1-3	15	NA	TGCGCCAGCAGCCAAGTTCCGACAGTTGGAAACACCATATATTTT	CASSQVPTVGNTIYF
NA	TRBV4-3	TRBJ1-1	14	once	TGCGCCAGCAGCCATGTTCAGGGAGGGACTGAAGCTTTCTTT	CASSHVQGGTEAFF
TRBD2	TRBV4-2	TRBJ2-2	16	NA	TGTGCCAGCAGCCAAACCGGGGGGTCGTACACCGGGGAGCTGTTTTTT	CASSQTGGSYTGELFF
NA	TRBV5-4	TRBJ2-5	15	NA	TGTGCCAGCAGCCCCGTGCGCGGGGTCCAAGAGACCCAGTACTTC	CASSPVRGVQETQYF
TRBD2	TRBV5-1	TRBJ2-5	14	NA	TGCGCCAGCAGCTTGGGGACTAGCGGCGAGACCCAGTACTTC	CASSLGTSGETQYF
NA	TRBV28	TRBJ1-2	14	NA	TGTGCCAGCCGGAGTTGGGGGGGTGACTATGGCTACACCTTC	CASRSWGGDYGYTF
TRBD1	TRBV19	TRBJ1-5	15	NA	TGTGCCAGTAGTATTCGAGGACAGGTAAATCAGCCCCAGCATTTT	CASSIRGQVNQPQHF
NA	TRBV28	TRBJ2-7	15	NA	TGTGCCAGCAGTTTAACCCCCCTAAGCCAGGCCGAGCAGTACTTC	CASSLTPLSQAEQYF
TRBD1	TRBV27	TRBJ2-4	17	NA	TGTGCCAGCAGTTTAGGGGGGGACAGGGCGACCAAAAACATTCAGTACTTC	CASSLGGDRATKNIQYF
NA	TRBV28	TRBJ2-2	14	NA	TGTGCCAGCAGTTTACAGGGGGGCACCGGGGAGCTGTTTTTT	CASSLQGGTGELFF
NA	TRBV18	TRBJ2-7	16	NA	TGTGCCAGCTCACCGCAATTTCGGACATCTAGCTACGAGCAGTACTTC	CASSPQFRTSSYEQYF
TRBD1	TRBV28	TRBJ2-3	12	NA	TGTGCCAGCAGGAAGCCAGGGACAGGGTTTTATTTT	CASRKPGTGFYF
TRBD2	TRBV9	TRBJ2-7	17	NA	TGTGCCAGCAGCGTAGAGGAAGGGGCTAGCGGGGGACGGGAGCAGTACTTC	CASSVEEGASGGREQYF
TRBD1	TRBV28	TRBJ2-5	15	NA	TGTGCCAGCAGACCCCCACAGGGGCTCCAAGAGACCCAGTACTTC	CASRPPQGLQETQYF
NA	TRBV5-6	TRBJ2-7	13	few	TGTGCCAGCAGCTTGGCCCAGGGATCCGAGCAGTACTTC	CASSLAQGSEQYF
NA	TRBV18	TRBJ1-3	19	NA	TGTGCCAGCTCACCCCGAACCCAGCCCGGAAGGAGCTCTGGAAACACCATATATTTT	CASSPRTQPGRSSGNTIYF
NA	TRBV15	TRBJ2-7	14	NA	TGTGCCACCAGCAGAGATCAGGGGTCCTACGAGCAGTACTTC	CATSRDQGSYEQYF
TRBD2	TRBV7-2	TRBJ2-3	18	NA	TGTGCCAGCAGCTCCGCCCCGTATAGCGGGAGGCTTCTTGGGACGCAGTATTTT	CASSSAPYSGRLLGTQYF
TRBD1	TRBV7-6	TRBJ1-2	16	NA	TGTGCCAGCAGCAGTAACCGGGACAGGGTAGGCTATGGCTACACCTTC	CASSSNRDRVGYGYTF
NA	TRBV21-1	TRBJ2-5	17	once	TGTGCCAGCAGCAAAGAGTTAGGCGGGAGGACGGGGGAGACCCAGTACTTC	CASSKELGGRTGETQYF
NA	TRBV7-9	TRBJ2-7	11	NA	TGTGCCAGCAGCGTCAACTACGAGCAGTACTTC	CASSVNYEQYF
TRBD1	TRBV29-1	TRBJ2-3	13	NA	TGCAGCGTTGATAACAGGGGAGCAGATACGCAGTATTTT	CSVDNRGADTQYF
TRBD1	TRBV10-3	TRBJ2-2	15	NA	TGTGTCATCAGTGAGAACAGGGGTGGTGCCGGGGAGCTGTTTTTT	CVISENRGGAGELFF
NA	TRBV5-6	TRBJ1-5	13	few	TGTGCCAGCAGCCAAGCGGGCAATCAGCCCCAGCATTTT	CASSQAGNQPQHF
NA	TRBV9	TRBJ1-4	14	NA	TGTGCCAGCACCCCACTAGCAACTAATGAAAAACTGTTTTTT	CASTPLATNEKLFF
TRBD2	TRBV5-6	TRBJ2-1	17	once	TGTGCCAGCAGCTTCCGTAGCCTGCGGGAGGAGTACAATGAGCAGTTCTTC	CASSFRSLREEYNEQFF
TRBD2	TRBV20-1	TRBJ2-7	11	NA	TGCAGTGCTGACGGGAGGTACGAGCAGTACTTC	CSADGRYEQYF
NA	TRBV7-9	TRBJ1-5	13	NA	TGTGCCAGCAGCCCACGGGGGGGACAGCCCCAGCATTTT	CASSPRGGQPQHF
TRBD1	TRBV4-2	TRBJ2-5	15	NA	TGTGCCAGCAGCCAAGCACAGGGGTACCAAGAGACCCAGTACTTC	CASSQAQGYQETQYF
NA	TRBV28	TRBJ2-1	13	NA	TGTGCCAGCAGTTCGGGGGGCCGAGCTGAGCAGTTCTTC	CASSSGGRAEQFF
TRBD2	TRBV5-1	TRBJ2-1	15	NA	TGCGCCAGCAGCTTGGCGGGTAGCGGGAGTGGTGAGCAGTTCTTC	CASSLAGSGSGEQFF
TRBD2	TRBV5-1	TRBJ2-3	15	NA	TGCGCCAGCAGCTTAGGGACTAGCGGGATAGATACGCAGTATTTT	CASSLGTSGIDTQYF
NA	TRBV6-5	TRBJ2-7	15	NA	TGTGCCAGCAGTTACAGGGGGGGGCTCTCCTACGAGCAGTACTTC	CASSYRGGLSYEQYF
NA	TRBV7-9	TRBJ2-3	15	NA	TGTGCCAGCAGCCCCGGGACTCGATTCACAGATACGCAGTATTTT	CASSPGTRFTDTQYF
NA	TRBV6-5	TRBJ2-1	15	NA	TGTGCCAGCGGCTACGGGGGAGCCACCCAAGATGAGCAGTTCTTC	CASGYGGATQDEQFF
NA	TRBV28	TRBJ1-4	14	NA	TGTGCCAGCAGATCTTCTCAGGGGAGTGAAAAACTGTTTTTT	CASRSSQGSEKLFF
NA	TRBV18	TRBJ1-2	15	NA	TGTGCCAGCTCATCCATCCTTGGGGGGTCTAATGGCTACACCTTC	CASSSILGGSNGYTF
NA	TRBV4-1	TRBJ2-1	15	NA	TGCGCCAGCAGCCCCTACCTACAGGGCGGTAATGAGCAGTTCTTC	CASSPYLQGGNEQFF
NA	TRBV7-9	TRBJ2-7	12	NA	TGTGCCAGCAGCCGACTCGGTTACGAGCAGTACTTC	CASSRLGYEQYF
NA	TRBV19	TRBJ1-1	15	NA	TGTGCCAGTAGTATAACCGGATCCAGGGGACCTGAAGCTTTCTTT	CASSITGSRGPEAFF
NA	TRBV18	TRBJ1-6	15	NA	TGTGCCAGCTCACGGGAGGGGGGGAGTAATTCACCCCTCCACTTT	CASSREGGSNSPLHF
TRBD1	TRBV5-5	TRBJ2-1	14	NA	TGTGCCAGCGCCGACAGGGGAAATCGTAATGAGCAGTTCTTC	CASADRGNRNEQFF
TRBD1	TRBV4-3	TRBJ1-5	16	NA	TGCGCCAGCAGCCAGGCCCTTCGACAGGGATTACAGCCCCAGCATTTT	CASSQALRQGLQPQHF
TRBD1	TRBV9	TRBJ2-7	14	NA	TGTGCCAGCAGCGTGGGGACAGGGACCTACGAGCAGTACTTC	CASSVGTGTYEQYF
NA	TRBV2	TRBJ2-7	11	NA	TGTGCCAGCAGTAGTACCCACGAGCAGTACTTC	CASSSTHEQYF
TRBD2	TRBV6-5	TRBJ2-6	15	NA	TGTGCCAGCAGTTTGGGACTAACTGGGGCCAACGGCCTGACTTTC	CASSLGLTGANGLTF
NA	TRBV27	TRBJ1-5	14	NA	TGTGCCAGCAGTTACAGGGAGGGGAATCAGCCCCAGCATTTT	CASSYREGNQPQHF
TRBD1	TRBV4-3	TRBJ2-7	16	NA	TGCGCCAGCAGCCAAGGGAGGACAGGGAACTACTACGAGCAGTACTTC	CASSQGRTGNYYEQYF
NA	TRBV5-4	TRBJ2-7	13	NA	TGTGCCAGCAGCTTGGGACAGAACTACGAGCAGTACTTC	CASSLGQNYEQYF
NA	TRBV6-5	TRBJ2-1	11	NA	TGTGCCAGCAGGATCGGGGGTGAGCAGTTCTTC	CASRIGGEQFF
TRBD1	TRBV6-1	TRBJ2-5	15	NA	TGTGCCAGCAGGGACAGGGCGTCGGGCCAAGAGACCCAGTACTTC	CASRDRASGQETQYF
TRBD1	TRBV28	TRBJ2-7	14	NA	TGTGCCAGCAGTTCAACCGGGACAGTCTACGAGCAGTACTTC	CASSSTGTVYEQYF
TRBD1	TRBV6-5	TRBJ1-1	15	NA	TGTGCCAGCAGCACCCCGAGACAGGGAAACACTGAAGCTTTCTTT	CASSTPRQGNTEAFF
TRBD2	TRBV7-8	TRBJ2-5	13	NA	TGTGCCAGCAGCGCGGGACTAGCAGAGACCCAGTACTTC	CASSAGLAETQYF
NA	TRBV7-2	TRBJ1-2	14	NA	TGTGCCAGCAGTCCCGGGACAAGGAAGTATGGCTACACCTTC	CASSPGTRKYGYTF
NA	TRBV28	TRBJ1-2	15	few	TGTGCCAGCAGTTCCCTCGGGGGGTTGGACTATGGCTACACCTTC	CASSSLGGLDYGYTF